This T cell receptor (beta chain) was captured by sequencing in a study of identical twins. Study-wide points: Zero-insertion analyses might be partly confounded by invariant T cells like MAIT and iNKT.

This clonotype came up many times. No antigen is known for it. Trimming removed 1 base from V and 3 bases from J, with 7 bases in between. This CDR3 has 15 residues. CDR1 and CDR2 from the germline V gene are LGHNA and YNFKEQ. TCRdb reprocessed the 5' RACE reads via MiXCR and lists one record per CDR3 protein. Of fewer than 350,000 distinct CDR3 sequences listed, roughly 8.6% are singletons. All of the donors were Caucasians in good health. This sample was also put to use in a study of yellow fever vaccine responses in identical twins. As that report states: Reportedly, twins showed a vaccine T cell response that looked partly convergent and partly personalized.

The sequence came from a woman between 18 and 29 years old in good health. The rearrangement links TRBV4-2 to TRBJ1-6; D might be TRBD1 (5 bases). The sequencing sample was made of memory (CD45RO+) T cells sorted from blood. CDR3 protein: CASSQGGGYNSPLHF. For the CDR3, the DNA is TGTGCCAGCAGCCAAGGGGGGGGCTATAATTCACCCCTCCACTTT.